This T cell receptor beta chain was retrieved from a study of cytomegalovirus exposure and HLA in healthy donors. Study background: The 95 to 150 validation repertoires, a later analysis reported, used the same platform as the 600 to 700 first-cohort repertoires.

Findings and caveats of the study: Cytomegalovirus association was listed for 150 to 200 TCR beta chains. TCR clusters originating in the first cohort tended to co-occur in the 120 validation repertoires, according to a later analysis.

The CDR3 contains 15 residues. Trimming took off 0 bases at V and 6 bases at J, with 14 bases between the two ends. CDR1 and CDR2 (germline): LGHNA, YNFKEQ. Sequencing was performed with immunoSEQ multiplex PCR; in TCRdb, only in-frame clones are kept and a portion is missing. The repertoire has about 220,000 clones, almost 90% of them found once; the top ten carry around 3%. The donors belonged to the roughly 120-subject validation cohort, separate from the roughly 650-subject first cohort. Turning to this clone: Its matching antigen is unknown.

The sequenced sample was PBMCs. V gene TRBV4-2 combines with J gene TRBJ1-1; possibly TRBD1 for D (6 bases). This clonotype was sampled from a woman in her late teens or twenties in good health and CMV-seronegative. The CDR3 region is CASSQDGAGVSEAFF. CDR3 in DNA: TGTGCCAGCAGCCAAGATGGGGCAGGGGTATCTGAAGCTTTCTTT.